This entry features one T cell receptor (beta chain) sequence. This entry is derived from a study of blood T cell repertoires in COVID-19. Methods used by the authors: Reference gene primers were amplified, and this amplification served to estimate nucleated cell counts. Assay used: immunoSEQ multiplex PCR; TCRdb lists only in-frame clones, some missing. The V and J calls and clone size were taken over from that table, and D and trimming were inferred from the DNA. The profile shows some 130,000 clones, more than 70% of them singletons. This TCR was sampled from a man between 65 and 80 years old with acute or convalescent COVID-19. Sequencing used peripheral blood.

Written as DNA, the CDR3 is TGTGCCAGCAGCTTTTATAGCGGGGGACGCACCGGGGAGCTGTTTTTT. Its protein product is CASSFYSGGRTGELFF. The V gene is TRBV7-2, the J gene TRBJ2-2, with 9 bases fitting TRBD2. V lost 3 bases, J lost 4 bases, and 6 bases stayed unmatched. CDR3 length equals 16 residues. Germline V lookup: CDR1 SGHTA, CDR2 FQGNSA. Variable domain in full (rest from reference TRBV7-2 and TRBJ2-2): GAGVSQSPSNKVTEKGKDVELRCDPISGHTALYWYRQSLGQGLEFLIYFQGNSAPDKSGLPSDRFSAERTGGSVSTLTIQRTQQEDSAVYLCASSFYSGGRTGELFFGEGSRLTVL.